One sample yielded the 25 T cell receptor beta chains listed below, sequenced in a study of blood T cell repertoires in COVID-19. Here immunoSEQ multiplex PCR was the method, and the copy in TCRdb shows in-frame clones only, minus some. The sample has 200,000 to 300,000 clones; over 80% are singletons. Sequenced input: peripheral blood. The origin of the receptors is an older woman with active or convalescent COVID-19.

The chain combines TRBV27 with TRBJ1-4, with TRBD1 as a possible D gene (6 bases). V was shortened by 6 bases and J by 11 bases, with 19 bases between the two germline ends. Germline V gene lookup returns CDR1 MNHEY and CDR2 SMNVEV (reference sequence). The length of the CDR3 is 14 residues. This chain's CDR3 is CASSTTAGVGKLFF. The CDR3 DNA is TGTGCCAGCAGCACTACGGCAGGGGTTGGGAAACTGTTTTTT.

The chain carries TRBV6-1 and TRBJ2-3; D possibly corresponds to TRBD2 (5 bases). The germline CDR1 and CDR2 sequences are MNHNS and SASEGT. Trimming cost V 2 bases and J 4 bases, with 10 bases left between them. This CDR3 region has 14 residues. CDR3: CASSEWRSADTQYF. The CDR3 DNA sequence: TGTGCCAGCAGTGAATGGAGGTCGGCAGATACGCAGTATTTT.

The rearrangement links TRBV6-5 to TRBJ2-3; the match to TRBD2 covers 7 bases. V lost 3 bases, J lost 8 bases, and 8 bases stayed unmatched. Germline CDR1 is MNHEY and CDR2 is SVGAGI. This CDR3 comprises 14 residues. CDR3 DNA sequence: TGTGCCAGCAGTTATGGGGGAGGGCCGAGTACGCAGTATTTT. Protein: CASSYGGGPSTQYF.

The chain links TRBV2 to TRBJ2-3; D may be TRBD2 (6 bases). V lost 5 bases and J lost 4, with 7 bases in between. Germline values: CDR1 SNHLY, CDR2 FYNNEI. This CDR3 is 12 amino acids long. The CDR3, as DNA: TGTGCCAGCAGTTGGGGGGCAGATACGCAGTATTTT. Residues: CASSWGADTQYF.

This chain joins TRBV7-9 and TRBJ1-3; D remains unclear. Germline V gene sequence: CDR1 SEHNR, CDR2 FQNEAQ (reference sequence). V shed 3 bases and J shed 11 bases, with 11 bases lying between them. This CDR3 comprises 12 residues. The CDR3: CASSFETSAIYF. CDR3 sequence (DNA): TGTGCCAGCAGCTTCGAGACCAGCGCCATATATTTT. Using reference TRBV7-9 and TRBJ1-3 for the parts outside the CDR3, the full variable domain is DTGVSQNPRHKITKRGQNVTFRCDPISEHNRLYWYRQTLGQGPEFLTYFQNEAQLEKSRLLSDRFSAERPKGSFSTLEIQRTEQGDSAMYLCASSFETSAIYFGEGSWLTVV.

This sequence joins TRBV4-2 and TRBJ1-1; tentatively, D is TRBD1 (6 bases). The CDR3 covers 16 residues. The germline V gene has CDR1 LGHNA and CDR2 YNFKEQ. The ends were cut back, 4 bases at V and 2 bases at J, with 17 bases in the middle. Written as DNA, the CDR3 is TGTGCCAGCAGCCCCATGCCAAACAGGGAAAACACTGAAGCTTTCTTT. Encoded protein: CASSPMPNRENTEAFF.

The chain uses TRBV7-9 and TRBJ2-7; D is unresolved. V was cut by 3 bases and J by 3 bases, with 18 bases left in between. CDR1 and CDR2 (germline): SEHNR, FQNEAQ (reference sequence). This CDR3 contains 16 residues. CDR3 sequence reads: CASSFRSSQEGYEQYF. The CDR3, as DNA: TGTGCCAGCAGCTTCAGGTCCTCGCAGGAAGGCTACGAGCAGTACTTC.

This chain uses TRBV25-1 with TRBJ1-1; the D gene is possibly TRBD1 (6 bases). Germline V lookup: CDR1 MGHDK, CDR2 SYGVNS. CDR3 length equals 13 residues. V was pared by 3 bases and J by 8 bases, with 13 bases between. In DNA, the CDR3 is TGTGCCAGCAGTGATTTGGGACAACTAGAAGCTTTCTTT. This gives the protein CASSDLGQLEAFF.

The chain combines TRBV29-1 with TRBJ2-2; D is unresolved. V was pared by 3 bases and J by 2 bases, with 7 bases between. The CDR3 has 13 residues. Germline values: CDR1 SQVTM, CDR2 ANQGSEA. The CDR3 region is CSVDSGNTGELFF. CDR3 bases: TGCAGCGTTGACTCAGGAAACACCGGGGAGCTGTTTTTT.

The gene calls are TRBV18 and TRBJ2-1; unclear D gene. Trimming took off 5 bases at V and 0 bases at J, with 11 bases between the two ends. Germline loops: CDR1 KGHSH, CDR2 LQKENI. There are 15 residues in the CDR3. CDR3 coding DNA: TGTGCCAGCTCAAAAGAACAGAGCTCCTACAATGAGCAGTTCTTC. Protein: CASSKEQSSYNEQFF.

The CDR3 reads CASSYRGLPFSYNSPLHF. The CDR3 DNA is TGTGCCAGCAGTTACCGGGGACTCCCATTCTCCTATAATTCACCCCTCCACTTT. J is TRBJ1-6 and V is TRBV6-7; D perhaps matches TRBD1 (5 bases). TRBV6-7 falls under the ORF class, with uncertain function. This CDR3 contains 18 residues. Trimming shortened V by 2 bases and J by 0 bases, and 14 bases separated the two germline ends.

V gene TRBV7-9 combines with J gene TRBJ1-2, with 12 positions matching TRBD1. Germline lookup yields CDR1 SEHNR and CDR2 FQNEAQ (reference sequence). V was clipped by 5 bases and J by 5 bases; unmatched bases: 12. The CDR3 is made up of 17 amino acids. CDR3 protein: CASSINRDRGREYGYTF. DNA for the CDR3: TGTGCCAGCAGCATTAACCGGGACAGGGGGCGCGAGTATGGCTACACCTTC.

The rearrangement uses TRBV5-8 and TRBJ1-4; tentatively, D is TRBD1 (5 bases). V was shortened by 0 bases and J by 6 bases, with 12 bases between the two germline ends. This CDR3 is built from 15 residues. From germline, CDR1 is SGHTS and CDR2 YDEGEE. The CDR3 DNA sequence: TGTGCCAGCAGCTTGGTGCAGGGTGGGGATGAAAAACTGTTTTTT. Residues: CASSLVQGGDEKLFF.

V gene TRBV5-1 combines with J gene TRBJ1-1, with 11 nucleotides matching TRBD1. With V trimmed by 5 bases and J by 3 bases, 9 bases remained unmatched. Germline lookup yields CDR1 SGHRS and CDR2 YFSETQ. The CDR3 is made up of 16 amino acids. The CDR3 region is CASRPGTGGRDTEAFF. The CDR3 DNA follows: TGCGCCAGCAGGCCCGGGACAGGGGGTCGGGACACTGAAGCTTTCTTT.

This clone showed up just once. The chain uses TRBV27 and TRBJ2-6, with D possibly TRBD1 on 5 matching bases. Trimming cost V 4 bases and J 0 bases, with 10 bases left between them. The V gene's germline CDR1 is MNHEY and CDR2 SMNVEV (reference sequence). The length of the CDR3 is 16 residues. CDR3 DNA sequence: TGTGCCAGCAGTTGGGGCTTCAGCTCTGGGGCCAACGTCCTGACTTTC. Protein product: CASSWGFSSGANVLTF. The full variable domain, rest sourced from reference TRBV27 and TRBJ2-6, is EAQVTQNPRYLITVTGKKLTVTCSQNMNHEYMSWYRQDPGLGLRQIYYSMNVEVTDKGDVPEGYKVSRKEKRNFPLILESPSPNQTSLYFCASSWGFSSGANVLTFGAGSRLTVL.

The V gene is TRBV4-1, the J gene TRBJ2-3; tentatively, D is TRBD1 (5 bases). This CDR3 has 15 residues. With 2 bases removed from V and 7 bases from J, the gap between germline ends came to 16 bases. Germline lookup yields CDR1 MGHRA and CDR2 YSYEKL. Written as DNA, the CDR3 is TGCGCCAGCAGCCAATTAGACAGAATACTAAATACGCAGTATTTT. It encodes CASSQLDRILNTQYF.

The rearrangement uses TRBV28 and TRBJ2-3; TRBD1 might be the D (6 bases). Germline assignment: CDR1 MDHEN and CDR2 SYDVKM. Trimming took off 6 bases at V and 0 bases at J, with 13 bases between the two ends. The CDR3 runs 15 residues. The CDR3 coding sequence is TGTGCCAGCAGCCCCCGACAGGAGAGCACAGATACGCAGTATTTT. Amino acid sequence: CASSPRQESTDTQYF.

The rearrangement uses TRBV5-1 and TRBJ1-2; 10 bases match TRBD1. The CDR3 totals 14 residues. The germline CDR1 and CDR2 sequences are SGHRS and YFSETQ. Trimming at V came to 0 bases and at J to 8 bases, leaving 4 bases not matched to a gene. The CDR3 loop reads CASSLEGTGEGYTF. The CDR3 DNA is TGCGCCAGCAGCTTGGAGGGGACAGGGGAAGGCTACACCTTC.

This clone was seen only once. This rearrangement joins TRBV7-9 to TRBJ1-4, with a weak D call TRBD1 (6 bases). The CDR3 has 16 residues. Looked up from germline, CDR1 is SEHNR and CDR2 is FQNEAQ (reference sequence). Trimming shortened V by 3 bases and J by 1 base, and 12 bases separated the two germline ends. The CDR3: CASSFTGRGTNEKLFF. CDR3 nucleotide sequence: TGTGCCAGCAGCTTTACAGGGAGGGGAACTAATGAAAAACTGTTTTTT.

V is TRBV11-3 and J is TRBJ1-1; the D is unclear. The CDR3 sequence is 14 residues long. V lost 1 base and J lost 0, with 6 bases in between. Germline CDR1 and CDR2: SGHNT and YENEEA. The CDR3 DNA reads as TGTGCCAGCAGCTTAGGGAGCATGAACACTGAAGCTTTCTTT. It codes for CASSLGSMNTEAFF.

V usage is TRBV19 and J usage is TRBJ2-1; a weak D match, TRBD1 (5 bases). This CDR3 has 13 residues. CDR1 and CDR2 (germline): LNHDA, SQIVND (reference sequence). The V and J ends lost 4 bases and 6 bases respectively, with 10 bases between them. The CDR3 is CASSTTASNEQFF. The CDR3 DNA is TGTGCCAGTAGTACGACAGCAAGCAATGAGCAGTTCTTC.

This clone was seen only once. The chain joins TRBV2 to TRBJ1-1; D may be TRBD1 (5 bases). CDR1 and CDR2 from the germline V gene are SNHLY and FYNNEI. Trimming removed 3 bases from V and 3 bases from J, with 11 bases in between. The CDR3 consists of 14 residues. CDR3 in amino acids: CASSEVGGDTEAFF. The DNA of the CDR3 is TGTGCCAGCAGTGAGGTCGGGGGGGACACTGAAGCTTTCTTT.

The CDR3 DNA sequence: TGTGCCAGCAGCTCGAGACTAGCGGGAGGGCTGGAGACCCAGTACTTC. Translating it yields CASSSRLAGGLETQYF. The rearrangement uses TRBV5-6 and TRBJ2-5; 14 bases fit TRBD2. The CDR3 extends over 16 amino acids. The trim removed 3 bases at V and 5 bases at J, leaving 6 bases unmatched. Germline lookup yields CDR1 SGHDT and CDR2 YYEEEE.

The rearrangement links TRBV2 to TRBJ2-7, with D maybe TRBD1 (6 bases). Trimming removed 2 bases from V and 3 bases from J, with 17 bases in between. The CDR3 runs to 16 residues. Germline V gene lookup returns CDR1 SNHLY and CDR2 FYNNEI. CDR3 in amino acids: CASSERLMGARYEQYF. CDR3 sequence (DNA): TGTGCCAGCAGTGAAAGGTTAATGGGGGCGCGCTACGAGCAGTACTTC.

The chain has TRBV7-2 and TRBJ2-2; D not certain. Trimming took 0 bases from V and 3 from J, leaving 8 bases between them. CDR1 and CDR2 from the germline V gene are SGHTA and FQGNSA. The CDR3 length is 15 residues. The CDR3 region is CASSLAGRDTGELFF. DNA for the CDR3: TGTGCCAGCAGCTTAGCGGGCAGAGACACCGGGGAGCTGTTTTTT. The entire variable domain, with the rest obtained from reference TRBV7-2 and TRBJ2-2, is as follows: GAGVSQSPSNKVTEKGKDVELRCDPISGHTALYWYRQSLGQGLEFLIYFQGNSAPDKSGLPSDRFSAERTGGSVSTLTIQRTQQEDSAVYLCASSLAGRDTGELFFGEGSRLTVL.